This T cell receptor beta chain was identified in a study of CD8+CD57+ T cells in acquired aplastic anemia (dated by TCRdb to the late 2010s). Some background on the complete study: Extracted DNA from sorted CD4+ and CD8+ cells averaged approximately 3.4 ug, ranging from about 0.17 to 30 ug. A CD8+CD57+ expansion meant a frequency higher than the mean frequency seen in healthy subjects. Beyond this particular receptor, the publication reports: Patients and healthy controls showed no significant difference in CD8+ Simpson's diversity (P=0.060). Although some 28 CD8+ CDR3 sequences were shared by patients and controls, these sequences appeared highly expressed in patients and within the immunodominant clones of patients.

TCR beta VDJ combination and CDR3 sequence profiling used genomic DNA as the template. TCR repertoire sequencing was run on an Illumina HiSeq 2000. The authors' analysis ran thus. TRBV/TRBJ rearrangement plots, CDR3 size and DJ length profiles, and Simpson's diversity index were used to evaluate the repertoires. Whichever DNA sequence was most abundant in the deep sequencing data was defined as the immunodominant clone. CDR3 amino acid sequences were checked for sharing across subjects and were also compared against the VDJdb database and published repertoires. Using fastp at Q25 and MiXCR, TCRdb reprocessed the public reads and kept productive beta chains. Rows are unified per CDR3 protein, each entry keeping the most common DNA and genes. The V and J calls reflect TCRdb's pipeline rather than the authors' work. Counted in this sample were 95,000 to 150,000 distinct CDR3 sequences; approximately 36% of them appeared once. Of the sample, about 2.4% falls within the top ten clones.

Patients chosen for sequencing had shown expansion of CD8+CD57+ cells by flow cytometry. Every patient had severe acquired aplastic anemia, diagnosed using the International Study of Aplastic Anemia and Agranulocytosis and Camitta criteria. Patients had received no therapy at the time of blood sampling. In the study, sorted CD4+ and CD8+ blood T cells from patients with severe aplastic anemia and from healthy subjects underwent deep sequencing of TCR repertoires. Patients were enrolled in the USA under clinicaltrials.gov protocols 00001620, 01623167, 00001397, 00071045, 00081523 and 00961064. Ficoll-Paque density gradient centrifugation was used to isolate peripheral blood mononuclear cells. Before DNA was extracted, CD4+ and CD8+ T cells were sorted using either FACS or magnetic beads. Details on this clonotype: The antigen this receptor binds is unknown. No per-base quality is available; no much larger clone lies one base away.

From its cysteine to its phenylalanine, the CDR3 spans 13 amino acids. This entry keeps only the CDR3 DNA: 39 bases, framed from base 1. CDR1 and CDR2, per the germline V gene (reference sequence), are DFQATT and SNEGSKA. After removal of 0 bases from V and 2 bases from J, the junction retains 0 bases not matched to a gene. The chain couples TRBV20-1 to TRBJ2-7, with 8 bases matching TRBD2. The sequenced sample consisted of sorted CD4+, CD8+, or CD8+CD57+ T cells (not recorded which) from PBMCs. The receptor was isolated from a human donor with aplastic anemia. The DNA reads TGCAGTGCTAGAGAACTAGCGGCCTACGAGCAGTACTTC. It translates as CSARELAAYEQYF.